This entry describes one T cell receptor beta chain. This CDR3 region has 15 residues. V gave up 5 bases and J gave up 3 bases; unmatched junction bases: 8. Germline values: CDR1 KGHSH, CDR2 LQKENI. TCRdb re-called the RT-PCR reads with MiXCR, one entry per CDR3 protein. The sample lists almost 700,000 distinct CDR3 sequences; about 14% were seen once. This TCR derives from a female donor in good health, serving as a healthy control. The sequencing sample was made of memory CD4+ T cells from blood. The chain couples TRBV18 to TRBJ2-5; 8 positions agree with TRBD1. CDR3 sequence reads: CASSLTQGAEETQYF. For the CDR3, the DNA is TGTGCCAGCTCATTGACGCAGGGGGCGGAAGAGACCCAGTACTTC. The full variable domain, in which reference TRBV18 and TRBJ2-5 provide the parts outside the CDR3, is NAGVMQNPRHLVRRRGQEARLRCSPMKGHSHVYWYRQLPEEGLKFMVYLQKENIIDESGMPKERFSAEFPKEGPSILRIQQVVRGDSAAYFCASSLTQGAEETQYFGPGTRLLVL.